This TCR beta chain came from a study of CD8 T cell repertoires and HIV-1 epitope variants. Study details: T cells were stimulated with Twenty-five Gag and Nef peptides separately. Tested: three Gag epitope families, Nef HW9 and YT9.

The study, taken as a whole, reports: Beta chains alone show antigen proliferation, not cytokine profile or function.

As to this clone: Antigen: not known.

The CDR3 sequence is 13 residues long. The ends were cut back, 4 bases at V and 3 bases at J, with 9 bases in the middle. CDR1 and CDR2 (germline): SQVTM, ANQGSEA. On the immunoSEQ platform, TCR beta CDR3s were sequenced at survey depth. Clones were sequenced by immunoSEQ multiplex PCR, and TCRdb holds only the in-frame ones, with some missing. This sample has about 5,000 clones, with 64% found just once. The sequence came from a male donor with HIV. This rearrangement joins TRBV29-1 to TRBJ2-2; D unclear. The sample was cultured CD8+ T cells derived from PBMCs. The CDR3 DNA is TGCAGCGTTGTCCCAGGTGACACCGGGGAGCTGTTTTTT. Translating it yields CSVVPGDTGELFF.